The rows below give T cell receptor beta chains drawn from one sample of a study of Graves' ophthalmopathy and Graves' hyperthyroidism. TCRdb reprocessed the multiplex PCR reads via MiXCR and lists one record per CDR3 protein. Seen here are 400,000 to 500,000 distinct CDR3 sequences, roughly 21% observed once, and the top ten hold around 3.1%. Input material: peripheral blood. The receptors here all came from a woman aged 18-29 years with stable Graves' hyperthyroidism. The conserved cysteine and the conserved F or W are not part of the CDR3 here.

12 TRBJ1-3 TRBV11-2 ASGEAHSGNTIY
13 TRBJ2-7 TRBV29-1 SVPKGAGESSEQY
12 TRBJ2-7 TRBV7-2 ASSAPPRPREQY
15 TRBJ2-5 TRBV5-5 ASSLIRGTSGQETQY
13 TRBJ2-7 TRBV12-3/TRBV12-4 ASRPGTGMSAEQY
15 TRBJ1-5 TRBV28 ASSLSGMGQGNQPQH
14 TRBJ2-5 TRBV20-1 SASGSNNAPGETQY
12 TRBJ2-7 TRBV5-1 ASSFWDRGGEQY
11 TRBJ2-5 TRBV5-1 ASSYDIQETQY
12 TRBJ2-5 TRBV20-1 SVTTEGYQETQY
12 TRBJ2-7 TRBV6-1 ASSEKDPSYEQY
10 TRBJ1-1 TRBV7-2 ANDRVDTEAF
13 TRBJ2-3 TRBV12-3/TRBV12-4 ASTLGLAVTDTQY
12 TRBJ2-7 TRBV29-1 SGVTGTGAYEQY
13 TRBJ2-5 TRBV7-8 ASSLAWDRQETQY
10 TRBJ1-2 TRBV30 AWSVGGVGYT
13 TRBJ2-7 TRBV6-2/TRBV6-3 ASSYSQEPSYEQY
12 TRBJ2-7 TRBV15 ATSRGGVSYEQY
12 TRBJ1-1 TRBV19 ASSLIGTGHGAF
14 TRBJ2-4 TRBV12-3/TRBV12-4 ASRPTGTGSKNIQY
12 TRBJ1-5 TRBV2 ASSEVSQNQPQH
12 TRBJ2-7 TRBV7-8 ASSEGLDFNEQY
11 TRBJ1-2 TRBV10-3 AIRPGPIFLYT
13 TRBJ1-1 TRBV20-1 SAGETVGRLIGAF
12 TRBJ2-2 TRBV6-4 AGSRDQFTGELF
11 TRBJ1-5 TRBV29-1 SAGQGRGQPQH
13 TRBJ2-7 TRBV28 ASSTGLAGVDEQY
13 TRBJ2-2 TRBV14 ASSPDRTNTGELF
13 TRBJ1-5 TRBV20-1 SARNQESSNQPQH
12 TRBJ1-5 TRBV4-1 ASSQTVGGQPQH
13 TRBJ1-1 TRBV6-2/TRBV6-3 ASSPSLAGNTEAF
12 TRBJ2-7 TRBV12-3/TRBV12-4 ASSRGMVGYEQY
12 TRBJ2-5 TRBV26 ASSQGPAQETQY
13 TRBJ1-1 TRBV7-8 ASSLAVQGSTEAF
10 TRBJ1-1 TRBV27 ASSYRGAEAF
15 TRBJ2-2 TRBV4-1 ASSQGTSGRYTGELF
11 TRBJ1-5 TRBV19 ASSGTGTQPQH
12 TRBJ2-7 TRBV12-3/TRBV12-4 ASSKGQGTYEQY
9 TRBJ1-1 TRBV27 ASSIRGEAF
14 TRBJ2-7 TRBV11-2 ASSLEGLAGIYEQY
15 TRBJ2-7 TRBV28 ASSSLAGGPGSYEQY
12 TRBJ2-1 TRBV6-2/TRBV6-3 ASSYDDSYNEQF
12 TRBJ1-1 TRBV20-1 SARGAGMGTEAF
12 TRBJ2-7 TRBV12-3/TRBV12-4 ASSTTGTGDEQY
12 TRBJ1-2 TRBV7-8 ASSLRDNSYGYT
12 TRBJ2-7 TRBV4-2 ASIIRDRVYEQY
12 TRBJ1-1 TRBV18 ASSRDRVDTEAF
14 TRBJ1-3 TRBV6-1 ASSADREASGNTIY
11 TRBJ2-5 TRBV11-2 ASSLRGLGTQY